This TCR beta chain derives from a study of brain T cells in children with intractable seizures. Notes on the study in general: HCMV serostatus was not known, and viral specificity came from CDR3 similarity only.

Produced via immunoSEQ multiplex PCR; TCRdb's table is partial and in-frame only. Found here are 340,000 or so clones, 93% of them singletons; the top ten hold under 7%. A note on this clone: The antigen is unknown.

Time point in this sample: blood from clinic visit 5 months post-surgery; TSC patient then seizure free. Patients received at least one anti-epileptic drug before surgery. CDR3 length: 15 residues. Germline V gives CDR1 ENHRY, CDR2 SYGVKD. Trimming stripped 2 bases from V and 9 bases from J, with 20 bases between. The sequence was collected from a boy in the first two years of life with tuberous sclerosis and intractable seizures. This sequence joins TRBV10-3 and TRBJ2-7; D is unresolved. This material consisted of peripheral blood, taken around 5 months after surgery. CDR3 coding DNA: TGTGCCATCAGTGAGCAGAACAGTAGCCCCGACGTGCAGTACTTC. Translated, it gives CAISEQNSSPDVQYF.